This entry lists 21 T cell receptor beta chains sequenced from one sample in a study of shared clonotypes between healthy human individuals. In the naive CD8 group, cells lacked CD45RO and were positively selected for CCR7, so terminally differentiated effector memory CD45RA+ cells were left out. Repertoires were generated with immunoSEQ multiplex PCR, while TCRdb's copy carries only in-frame clones and drops some. This table holds around 2.1 million clones, about 92% found once. The specimen sequenced was naive CD8+ T cells from PBMCs. The receptor set was obtained from a man aged 18 to 29 in good health. Some clones in this sample may be carry-over from other donors' samples.

The chain recombines TRBV6-5 with TRBJ2-1; D is perhaps TRBD1 (5 bases). V gave up 7 bases and J gave up 6 bases, with 10 bases separating them. The length of the CDR3 is 12 residues. The germline V gene encodes CDR1 MNHEY and CDR2 SVGAGI. The CDR3 nucleotides are TGTGCCAGCATGACAGTAAGCAATGAGCAGTTCTTC. It translates to CASMTVSNEQFF.

The count of this clone is one. V usage is TRBV7-3 and J usage is TRBJ2-2, with 10 bases that match TRBD2. Germline CDR1 and CDR2: SGHTA and FQGTGA. V shed 2 bases, J shed 4 bases, and the junction held 7 bases outside the gene matches. The CDR3 is 17 amino acids. CDR3 bases: TGTGCCAGCAGCTTACGGCTAGCGGGAGTGGGCACCGGGGAGCTGTTTTTT. This encodes CASSLRLAGVGTGELFF. Looking up the rest from reference TRBV7-3 and TRBJ2-2 gives the full variable domain: GAGVSQTPSNKVTEKGKYVELRCDPISGHTALYWYRQSLGQGPEFLIYFQGTGAADDSGLPNDRFFAVRPEGSVSTLKIQRTERGDSAVYLCASSLRLAGVGTGELFFGEGSRLTVL.

The chain has TRBV7-9 and TRBJ2-1, with D possibly being TRBD1 (7 bases). The length of the CDR3 is 19 residues. V shed 5 bases and J shed 0 bases, with 23 bases lying between them. The germline V gene encodes CDR1 SEHNR and CDR2 FQNEAQ (reference sequence). As DNA, the CDR3 is TGTGCCAGCAGCGGGCAGGGCAGGGGGGCGATAAGCTCCTACAATGAGCAGTTCTTC. Amino acids: CASSGQGRGAISSYNEQFF.

V usage is TRBV27 and J usage is TRBJ2-7; 12 bases map to TRBD2. V gave up 2 bases and J gave up 5 bases; unmatched junction bases: 13. From germline, CDR1 is MNHEY and CDR2 SMNVEV (reference sequence). The CDR3 runs 18 residues. CDR3 sequence (DNA): TGTGCCAGCAGTTTAAGAAAGGGGGTGACTAGCGGGAGCCACGAGCAGTACTTC. It yields the protein CASSLRKGVTSGSHEQYF.

The chain is built from TRBV27 and TRBJ1-1; D uncertain. Germline V gene lookup returns CDR1 MNHEY and CDR2 SMNVEV (reference sequence). Trimming stripped 7 bases from V and 6 bases from J, with 12 bases between. The CDR3 extends over 12 amino acids. CDR3 amino acids: CASKSNGPEAFF. The CDR3 DNA reads TGTGCCAGCAAATCCAATGGACCTGAAGCTTTCTTT.

V usage is TRBV6-4 and J usage is TRBJ2-1, with D unclear. Trimming left V 0 bases short and J 8 bases short, with 14 bases between. The CDR3 has 15 amino acids. Germline assignment: CDR1 MRHNA and CDR2 SNTAGT. The CDR3 DNA reads as TGTGCCAGCAGTGACTCGTCTTCCCTACACGATGAGCAGTTCTTC. It codes for CASSDSSSLHDEQFF.

The chain has TRBV19 and TRBJ2-6, with D maybe TRBD2 (5 bases). V lost 3 bases and J lost 4, with 16 bases in between. The CDR3 loop spans 17 amino acids. Looked up from germline, CDR1 is LNHDA and CDR2 is SQIVND (reference sequence). CDR3 loop: CASSISETPWGANVLTF. CDR3 DNA sequence: TGTGCCAGTAGTATTAGCGAGACGCCTTGGGGGGCCAACGTCCTGACTTTC. Filled out from reference TRBV19 and TRBJ2-6, the complete variable domain reads DGGITQSPKYLFRKEGQNVTLSCEQNLNHDAMYWYRQDPGQGLRLIYYSQIVNDFQKGDIAEGYSVSREKKESFPLTVTSAQKNPTAFYLCASSISETPWGANVLTFGAGSRLTVL.

This clone has a single count. This chain joins TRBV2 and TRBJ2-2; D possibly uses TRBD1 or TRBD2 (6 bases each). From germline, CDR1 is SNHLY and CDR2 FYNNEI. V was clipped by 3 bases and J by 0 bases, with 11 bases between them. The CDR3 is 16 amino acids. The CDR3 sequence: CASSESGGANTGELFF. The CDR3 bases are TGTGCCAGCAGTGAGTCCGGGGGCGCGAACACCGGGGAGCTGTTTTTT. Full variable domain (outside the CDR3, taken from reference TRBV2 and TRBJ2-2): EPEVTQTPSHQVTQMGQEVILRCVPISNHLYFYWYRQILGQKVEFLVSFYNNEISEKSEIFDDQFSVERPDGSNFTLKIRSTKLEDSAMYFCASSESGGANTGELFFGEGSRLTVL.

J is TRBJ1-1 and V is TRBV7-8; D not resolved. V was clipped by 5 bases and J by 3 bases, with 10 bases between them. CDR1 and CDR2 from the germline V gene are SGHVS and FQNEAQ. This CDR3 region has 13 residues. Here the CDR3 DNA reads TGTGCCAGCAGCCCCAGCCTGGACACTGAAGCTTTCTTT. Translated: CASSPSLDTEAFF.

This chain uses TRBV7-9 with TRBJ2-1; 8 nucleotides line up with TRBD2. Germline-derived CDR1 and CDR2 are SEHNR and FQNEAQ (reference sequence). The CDR3 runs to 16 residues. J was trimmed by 4 bases and V by 5 bases; bases with no gene match: 10. Here the CDR3 reads CASSHPGSGGYNEQFF. The CDR3 DNA reads TGTGCCAGCAGCCATCCGGGCAGCGGGGGTTACAATGAGCAGTTCTTC.

As regards this clone: The sample holds other DNA sequences that translate to the same CDR3. The chain is built from TRBV19 and TRBJ2-7; TRBD2 might be the D (5 bases). V was trimmed by 4 bases and J by 0 bases, leaving 7 bases between them. The length of the CDR3 is 13 residues. Germline V gene data show CDR1 as LNHDA and CDR2 as SQIVND (reference sequence). As DNA, the CDR3 is TGTGCCAGTAGTAGCGGGTACTCCTACGAGCAGTACTTC. This codes for CASSSGYSYEQYF.

The chain uses TRBV5-8 and TRBJ1-5; a possible D gene is TRBD1 (6 bases). CDR1 SGHTS and CDR2 YDEGEE come from the germline V gene. The CDR3 spans 15 residues. The V gene lost 4 bases and the J gene lost 0 bases, with 11 bases spanning the gap. CDR3 coding DNA: TGTGCCAGCAGCCTAGGGGGATATAGCAATCAGCCCCAGCATTTT. Protein: CASSLGGYSNQPQHF.

The chain is built from TRBV2 and TRBJ2-1; TRBD2 aligns across 9 bases. The CDR3 has 17 amino acids. Looked up from germline, CDR1 is SNHLY and CDR2 is FYNNEI. V trimming: 1 base; J trimming: 1 base; junction bases outside the gene matches: 5. The CDR3 is CASSEEGGRVSYNEQFF. As DNA, the CDR3 is TGTGCCAGCAGTGAAGAGGGCGGGAGGGTATCCTACAATGAGCAGTTCTTC.

The V and J genes are TRBV5-4 and TRBJ1-5; a weak D match, TRBD1 (6 bases). The CDR3 consists of 13 residues. With 2 bases removed from V and 9 bases from J, the gap between germline ends came to 12 bases. Per germline, CDR1 SGHNT and CDR2 YYREEE (reference sequence). The CDR3 DNA reads as TGTGCCAGCAGCTTTGGGGGCCTGAGGCCCCAGCATTTT. This translates into CASSFGGLRPQHF.

The gene calls are TRBV7-8 and TRBJ2-7; 7 nucleotides agree with TRBD1. Looked up from germline, CDR1 is SGHVS and CDR2 is FQNEAQ. V shed 5 bases, J shed 1 base, and the junction held 8 bases outside the gene matches. The CDR3 totals 15 residues. CDR3 DNA: TGTGCCAGCAGCCTCCTTACGGGACAGTCCTACGAGCAGTACTTC. Translated: CASSLLTGQSYEQYF.

This chain uses TRBV7-3 with TRBJ2-1; D is possibly TRBD1 or TRBD2 (6 bases each). Per the germline V gene, CDR1 is SGHTA and CDR2 is FQGTGA. This CDR3 has 15 residues. V lost 5 bases, J lost 6 bases, and 17 bases lay in between. CDR3 in amino acids: CASSRTSRGGNEQFF. DNA for the CDR3: TGTGCCAGCAGCCGAACTAGCCGAGGGGGCAATGAGCAGTTCTTC.

This clone was counted once. The CDR3 here is CASSFGGTKNTGELFF. Here the CDR3 DNA reads TGTGCCAGCAGCTTTGGCGGGACGAAGAACACCGGGGAGCTGTTTTTT. This rearrangement joins TRBV11-3 to TRBJ2-2; TRBD2 might be the D (6 bases). This CDR3 has 16 residues. In germline, CDR1 is SGHNT, CDR2 YENEEA. Trimming took 3 bases from V and 1 from J, leaving 12 bases between them.

The V call is TRBV11-2, the J call TRBJ2-7; 8 nucleotides agree with TRBD1. This CDR3 is 18 amino acids long. V lost 5 bases and J lost 0; bases outside the gene matches: 15. The germline CDR1 and CDR2 sequences are SGHAT and FQNNGV. The CDR3 nucleotides read TGTGCCAGCAGCCCCGGCCCCGATCAGGGGGCGAGCTCCTACGAGCAGTACTTC. It is translated as CASSPGPDQGASSYEQYF.

This chain uses TRBV5-1 with TRBJ2-1; unclear D gene. Germline V CDR1 and CDR2: SGHRS, YFSETQ. This CDR3 is built from 14 residues. V was shortened by 0 bases and J by 0 bases, with 4 bases between the two germline ends. CDR3 DNA sequence: TGCGCCAGCAGCTTGGAGTACTCCTACAATGAGCAGTTCTTC. This encodes CASSLEYSYNEQFF.

V is TRBV28 and J is TRBJ2-4; TRBD1 or TRBD2 may be the D gene (5 bases each). Germline CDR1 MDHEN, CDR2 SYDVKM. V was pared by 6 bases and J by 1 base, with 16 bases between. The CDR3 runs 16 residues. CDR3 residues: CASRKGPIAAKNIQYF. As DNA, the CDR3 is TGTGCCAGCAGAAAGGGACCGATTGCGGCCAAAAACATTCAGTACTTC. The full variable domain, in which reference TRBV28 and TRBJ2-4 provide the parts outside the CDR3, is DVKVTQSSRYLVKRTGEKVFLECVQDMDHENMFWYRQDPGLGLRLIYFSYDVKMKEKGDIPEGYSVSREKKERFSLILESASTNQTSMYLCASRKGPIAAKNIQYFGAGTRLSVL.

This chain connects TRBV28 to TRBJ2-1; 9 bases match TRBD2. V shed 2 bases, J shed 4 bases, and the junction held 9 bases outside the gene matches. CDR1 MDHEN and CDR2 SYDVKM come from the germline V gene. This CDR3 is 17 amino acids long. The CDR3 loop reads CASSLVVLAGRYNEQFF. The CDR3 coding sequence is TGTGCCAGCAGTTTAGTGGTTCTAGCGGGACGATACAATGAGCAGTTCTTC.